This TCR beta chain was found in a study of CD8+CD57+ T cells in acquired aplastic anemia. For CDR3 and TCR beta VDJ profiling, genomic DNA was the template used. MiXCR was run by TCRdb on the reads, yielding one entry per CDR3 protein. The table shows some 180,000 distinct CDR3 sequences, with 63% occurring only once. This clonotype appeared a few times. The antigen is undetermined. CDR1 and CDR2 from the germline V gene are SGDLS and YYNGEE. The CDR3 is 15 amino acids. Trimming shortened V by 0 bases and J by 5 bases, and 14 bases separated the two germline ends. Before being chosen for sequencing, patients had shown CD8+CD57+ cell expansion by flow cytometry. A severe acquired aplastic anemia diagnosis applied to all patients. Study-wide results and caveats: Patients and controls shared nearly 30 CD8+ CDR3 sequences, which appeared highly expressed in patients and within their immunodominant clones. Patient and control CD8+ Simpson's diversity was not significantly different.

The V gene is TRBV9, the J gene TRBJ2-5; D uncertain. The sample comprised sorted CD4+, CD8+, or CD8+CD57+ T cells (not recorded which) from PBMCs. The sequence was collected from a human donor with aplastic anemia. In DNA, the CDR3 is TGTGCCAGCAGCGTAGTGTCGGCCCGAACGGAGACCCAGTACTTC. Translated: CASSVVSARTETQYF.